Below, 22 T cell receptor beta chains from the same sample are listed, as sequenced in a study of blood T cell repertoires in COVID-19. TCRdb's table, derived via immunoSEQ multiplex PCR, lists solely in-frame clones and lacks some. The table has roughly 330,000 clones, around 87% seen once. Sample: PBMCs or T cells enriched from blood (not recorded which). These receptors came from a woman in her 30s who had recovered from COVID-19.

CDR3 coding DNA: TGTGCCACCAGCGCCGGGAGGGAGATCACCGGGGAGCTGTTTTTT. This codes for CATSAGREITGELFF. The chain combines TRBV15 with TRBJ2-2, with 8 bases fitting TRBD2. Germline V gives CDR1 LNHNV, CDR2 YYDKDF (reference sequence). The V and J ends lost 5 bases and 4 bases, in that order; junction bases with no gene match: 6. The CDR3 runs to 15 residues.

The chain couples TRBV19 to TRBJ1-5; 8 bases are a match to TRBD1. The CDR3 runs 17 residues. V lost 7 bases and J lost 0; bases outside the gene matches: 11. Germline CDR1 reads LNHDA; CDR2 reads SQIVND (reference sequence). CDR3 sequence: CASNLGQDAYSNQPQHF. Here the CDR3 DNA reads TGTGCCAGTAACCTGGGACAGGACGCCTATAGCAATCAGCCCCAGCATTTT.

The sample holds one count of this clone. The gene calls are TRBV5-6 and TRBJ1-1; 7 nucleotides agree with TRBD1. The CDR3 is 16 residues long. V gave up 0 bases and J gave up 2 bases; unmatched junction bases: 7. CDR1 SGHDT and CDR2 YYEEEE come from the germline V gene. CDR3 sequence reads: CASSLGERQGNTEAFF. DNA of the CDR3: TGTGCCAGCAGCTTGGGGGAAAGACAGGGAAACACTGAAGCTTTCTTT.

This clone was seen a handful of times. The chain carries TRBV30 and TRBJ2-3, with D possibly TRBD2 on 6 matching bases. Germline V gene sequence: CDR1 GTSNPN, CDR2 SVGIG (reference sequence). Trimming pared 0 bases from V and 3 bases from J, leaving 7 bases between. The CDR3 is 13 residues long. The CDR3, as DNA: TGTGCCTGGAGTGTCGGGGGAACAGATACGCAGTATTTT. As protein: CAWSVGGTDTQYF.

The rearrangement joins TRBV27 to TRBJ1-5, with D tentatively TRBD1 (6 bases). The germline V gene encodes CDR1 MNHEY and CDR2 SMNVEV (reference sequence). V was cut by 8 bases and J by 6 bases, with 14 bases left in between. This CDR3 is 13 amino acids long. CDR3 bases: TGTGCCAGCGCCCAAGGCAGGGGTCAGCCCCAGCATTTT. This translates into CASAQGRGQPQHF.

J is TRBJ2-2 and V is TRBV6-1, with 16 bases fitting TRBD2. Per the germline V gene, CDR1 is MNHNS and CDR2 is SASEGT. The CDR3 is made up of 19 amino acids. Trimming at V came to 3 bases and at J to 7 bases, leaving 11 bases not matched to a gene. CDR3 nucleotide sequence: TGTGCCAGCAGTGATCCCCCGGGACTAGCGGGGGGGCGCGTCGGGGAGCTGTTTTTT. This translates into CASSDPPGLAGGRVGELFF.

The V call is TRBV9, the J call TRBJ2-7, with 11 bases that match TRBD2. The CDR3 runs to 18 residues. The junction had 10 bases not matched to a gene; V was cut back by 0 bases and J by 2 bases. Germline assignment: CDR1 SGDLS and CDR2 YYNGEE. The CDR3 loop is CASSVGASGGYVTYEQYF. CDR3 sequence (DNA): TGTGCCAGCAGCGTAGGCGCTAGCGGGGGGTACGTGACCTACGAGCAGTACTTC.

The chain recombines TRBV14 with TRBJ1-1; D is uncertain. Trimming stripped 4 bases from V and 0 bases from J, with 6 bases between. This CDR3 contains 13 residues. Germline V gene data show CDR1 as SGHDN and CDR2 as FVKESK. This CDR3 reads CASSPRMNTEAFF. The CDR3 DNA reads TGTGCCAGCAGCCCCAGAATGAACACTGAAGCTTTCTTT. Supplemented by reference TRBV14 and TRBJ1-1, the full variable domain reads EAGVTQFPSHSVIEKGQTVTLRCDPISGHDNLYWYRRVMGKEIKFLLHFVKESKQDESGMPNNRFLAERTGGTYSTLKVQPAELEDSGVYFCASSPRMNTEAFFGQGTRLTVV.

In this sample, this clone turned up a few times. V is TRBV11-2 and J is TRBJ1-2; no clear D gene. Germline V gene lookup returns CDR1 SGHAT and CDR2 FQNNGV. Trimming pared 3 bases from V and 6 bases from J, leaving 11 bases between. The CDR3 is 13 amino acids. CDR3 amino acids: CASSLPWQDGYTF. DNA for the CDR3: TGTGCCAGCAGCTTGCCGTGGCAGGATGGCTACACCTTC. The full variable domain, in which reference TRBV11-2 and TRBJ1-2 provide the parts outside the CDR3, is EAGVAQSPRYKIIEKRQSVAFWCNPISGHATLYWYQQILGQGPKLLIQFQNNGVVDDSQLPKDRFSAERLKGVDSTLKIQPAKLEDSAVYLCASSLPWQDGYTFGSGTRLTVV.

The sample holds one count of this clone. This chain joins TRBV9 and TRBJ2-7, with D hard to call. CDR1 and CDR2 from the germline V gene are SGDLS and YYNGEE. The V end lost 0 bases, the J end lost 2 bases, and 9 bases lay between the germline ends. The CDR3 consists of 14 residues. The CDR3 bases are TGTGCCAGCAGCGTAGGTTGGCAGACCTACGAGCAGTACTTC. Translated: CASSVGWQTYEQYF.

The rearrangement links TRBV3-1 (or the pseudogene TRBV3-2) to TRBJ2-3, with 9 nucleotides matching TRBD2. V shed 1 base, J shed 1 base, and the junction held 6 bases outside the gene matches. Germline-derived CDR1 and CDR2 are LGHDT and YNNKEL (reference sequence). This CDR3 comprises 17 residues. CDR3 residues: CASSQVGSSGGTDTQYF. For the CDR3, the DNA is TGTGCCAGCAGCCAAGTGGGGTCTAGCGGGGGCACAGATACGCAGTATTTT.

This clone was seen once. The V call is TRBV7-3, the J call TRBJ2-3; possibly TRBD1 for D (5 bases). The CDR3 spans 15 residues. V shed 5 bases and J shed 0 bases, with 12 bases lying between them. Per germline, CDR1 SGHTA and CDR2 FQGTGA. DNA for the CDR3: TGTGCCAGCAGCCCCATTGGGGCCAGCACAGATACGCAGTATTTT. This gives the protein CASSPIGASTDTQYF.

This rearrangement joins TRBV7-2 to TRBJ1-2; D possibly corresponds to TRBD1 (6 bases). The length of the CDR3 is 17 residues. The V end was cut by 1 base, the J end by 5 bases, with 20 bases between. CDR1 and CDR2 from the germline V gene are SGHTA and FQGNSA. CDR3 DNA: TGTGCCAGCAGCTTAGATATCTGGGCAGGGGTAGGGTATGGCTACACCTTC. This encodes CASSLDIWAGVGYGYTF.

Here the CDR3 reads CASSTGQGLYSNQPQHF. The DNA of the CDR3 is TGTGCCAGCAGTACTGGACAGGGGCTTTATAGCAATCAGCCCCAGCATTTT. V gene TRBV28 combines with J gene TRBJ1-5; 9 positions match TRBD1. V lost 5 bases and J lost 0; bases outside the gene matches: 8. The CDR3 covers 17 residues. Germline CDR1 and CDR2: MDHEN and SYDVKM. Full variable domain (remainder filled in from reference TRBV28 and TRBJ1-5): DVKVTQSSRYLVKRTGEKVFLECVQDMDHENMFWYRQDPGLGLRLIYFSYDVKMKEKGDIPEGYSVSREKKERFSLILESASTNQTSMYLCASSTGQGLYSNQPQHFGDGTRLSIL.

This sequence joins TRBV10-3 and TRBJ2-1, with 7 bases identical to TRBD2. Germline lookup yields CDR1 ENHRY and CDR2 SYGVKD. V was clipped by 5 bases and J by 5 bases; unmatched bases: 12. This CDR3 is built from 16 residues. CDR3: CAISKGLADYNNEQFF. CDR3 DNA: TGTGCCATCAGTAAGGGGCTAGCGGACTATAACAATGAGCAGTTCTTC.

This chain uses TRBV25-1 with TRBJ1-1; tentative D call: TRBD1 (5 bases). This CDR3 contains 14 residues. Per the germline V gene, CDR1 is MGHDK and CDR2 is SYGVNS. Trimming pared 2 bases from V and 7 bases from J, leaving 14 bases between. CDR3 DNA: TGTGCCAGCAGTGAACAGGGTCGGTCTGTTGAAGCTTTCTTT. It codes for CASSEQGRSVEAFF.

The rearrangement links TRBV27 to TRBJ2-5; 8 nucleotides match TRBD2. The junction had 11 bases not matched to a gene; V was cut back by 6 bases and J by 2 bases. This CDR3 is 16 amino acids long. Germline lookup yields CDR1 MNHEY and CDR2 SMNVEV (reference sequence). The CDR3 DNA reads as TGTGCCAGCAGCCTCGGGAGGGGCGGGGGGCAAGAGACCCAGTACTTC. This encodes CASSLGRGGGQETQYF.

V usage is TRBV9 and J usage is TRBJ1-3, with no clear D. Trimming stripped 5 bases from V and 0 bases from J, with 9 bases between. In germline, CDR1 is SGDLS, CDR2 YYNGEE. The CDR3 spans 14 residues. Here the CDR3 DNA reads TGTGCCAGCAGTCCCCGGAGCTCTGGAAACACCATATATTTT. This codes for CASSPRSSGNTIYF.

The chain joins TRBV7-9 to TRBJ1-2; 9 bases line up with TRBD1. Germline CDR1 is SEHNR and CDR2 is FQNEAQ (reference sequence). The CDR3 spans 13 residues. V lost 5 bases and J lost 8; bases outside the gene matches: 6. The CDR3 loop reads CASSVTGGSGYTF. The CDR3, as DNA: TGTGCCAGCAGCGTGACAGGGGGATCCGGCTACACCTTC.

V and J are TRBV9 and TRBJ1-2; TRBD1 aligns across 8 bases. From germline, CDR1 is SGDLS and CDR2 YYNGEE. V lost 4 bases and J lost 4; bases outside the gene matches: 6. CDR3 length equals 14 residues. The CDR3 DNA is TGTGCCAGCAGCCCCCCCGGACAGGGCTATGGCTACACCTTC. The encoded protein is CASSPPGQGYGYTF.

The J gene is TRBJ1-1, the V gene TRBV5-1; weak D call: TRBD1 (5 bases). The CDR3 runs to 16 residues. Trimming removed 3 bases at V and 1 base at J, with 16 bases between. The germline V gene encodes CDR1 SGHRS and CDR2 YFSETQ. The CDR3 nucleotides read TGCGCCAGCAGCTCCGCTTGGGAGGGGCGGAACACTGAAGCTTTCTTT. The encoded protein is CASSSAWEGRNTEAFF.

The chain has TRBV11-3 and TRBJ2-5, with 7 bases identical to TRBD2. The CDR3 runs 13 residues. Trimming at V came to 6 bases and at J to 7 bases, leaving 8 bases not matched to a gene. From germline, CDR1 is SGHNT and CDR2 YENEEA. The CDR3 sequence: CASSLGLRGTQYF. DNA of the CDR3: TGTGCCAGCAGTCTGGGACTAAGGGGGACCCAGTACTTC. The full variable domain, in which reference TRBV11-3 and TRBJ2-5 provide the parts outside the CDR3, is EAGVVQSPRYKIIEKKQPVAFWCNPISGHNTLYWYLQNLGQGPELLIRYENEEAVDDSQLPKDRFSAERLKGVDSTLKIQPAELGDSAVYLCASSLGLRGTQYFGPGTRLLVL.